This record looks at one T cell receptor beta chain sequence and its context. Its antigen is unknown. The assay was immunoSEQ multiplex PCR, and TCRdb's table has in-frame clones only and misses some. The table has about 2.1 million clones, roughly 93% seen once. Naive CD8 cells were CD45RO-negative, positively selected for CCR7, excluding terminally differentiated effector memory CD45RA+ cells. V was shortened by 8 bases and J by 4 bases, with 12 bases between the two germline ends. Germline V gene lookup returns CDR1 SGHNT and CDR2 YENEEA. The CDR3 loop spans 13 amino acids. This entry belongs to a study of shared clonotypes between healthy human individuals. Overall study context: The plates for each donor numbered three CD4 naive, three CD4 memory, two CD8 naive and one CD8 memory.

Points from the study as a whole: Naive subsets generally exceeded memory subsets in estimated richness. Sharing across several donors was seen in roughly 5.2% of naive CD4 clonotypes.

The sequenced material came from naive CD8+ T cells from PBMCs. This clonotype was sampled from a man aged 18 to 35 in good health. Some clones in this sample may be carry-over from other donors' samples. This chain uses TRBV11-3 with TRBJ2-1; possibly TRBD2 for D (6 bases). CDR3 DNA sequence: TGTGCCAGCGAGGGGCGGGGATACAATGAGCAGTTCTTC. Translated, it gives CASEGRGYNEQFF.